This TCR beta chain appears in the sequencing data of a study of human T cells and chemical hapten exposure. Study overall: Sensitization was performed using 2% DPC on a roughly 2 cm by roughly 2 cm upper inner arm skin site.

Time point here: patch test 1, 2 weeks after DPC sensitization. The treatment denotes: therapeutic diphenylcyclopropenone sensitization with weekly scalp DPC. TCRdb fed the RACE reads into MiXCR, producing one record per CDR3 protein. Of more than 65,000 distinct CDR3 sequences listed, about 31% are singletons. The germline CDR1 and CDR2 sequences are KGHSH and LQKENI. CDR3 length: 17 amino acids. V dropped 3 bases and J dropped 0 bases, with 12 bases sitting between them. Material: whole blood, obtained in connection with sensitization to the hapten diphenylcyclopropenone (DPC). This rearrangement joins TRBV18 to TRBJ2-6, with D uncertain. The receptor was isolated from a man in his forties or fifties with alopecia areata. Some clones in this sample may be carry-over from other donors' samples. The CDR3 DNA reads TGTGCCAGCTCACCTTTGGTCAGTGACTCTGGGGCCAACGTCCTGACTTTC. It translates to CASSPLVSDSGANVLTF.